The 2 T cell receptor beta chains reported below all come from one sample, sequenced in a study of PD-L1 blockade in urothelial cancer. Profiled with immunoSEQ multiplex PCR; TCRdb holds only in-frame clones, not every one. The sample lists 30,000 to 45,000 clones, around 83% occurring once. Sequencing was performed on PBMCs, taken around atezolizumab (anti-PD-L1) treatment. These receptors were taken from a man aged 55-75 years with urothelial cancer.

The J gene is TRBJ2-3, the V gene TRBV19; 16 bases align to TRBD2. This CDR3 comprises 16 residues. Trimming took 6 bases from V and 4 from J; bases not matched to a gene: 4. Germline V gives CDR1 LNHDA, CDR2 SQIVND (reference sequence). The CDR3 protein is CASREGTSGRADTQYF. CDR3 nucleotides: TGTGCCAGTAGGGAGGGGACTAGCGGGAGGGCAGATACGCAGTATTTT.

J is TRBJ1-3 and V is TRBV19; 7 bases fit TRBD1. This CDR3 comprises 18 residues. Trimming took 3 bases from V and 0 from J; bases not matched to a gene: 11. Germline V CDR1 and CDR2: LNHDA, SQIVND (reference sequence). This CDR3 reads CASSMGIRDSASGNTIYF. CDR3 in DNA: TGTGCCAGTAGTATGGGGATCCGGGACAGCGCCTCTGGAAACACCATATATTTT.